Following are 26 T cell receptor beta chains from one sample sequenced in a study of blood T cell repertoires in COVID-19. Libraries were prepared by immunoSEQ multiplex PCR; TCRdb keeps only in-frame clonotypes and omits some of them. The sample lists around 200,000 clones; around nine tenths were seen once. The material sequenced was peripheral blood. The receptors here all came from a woman between 18 and 30 years old who had recovered from COVID-19.

The chain joins TRBV4-1 to TRBJ1-4, with D unclear. CDR1 and CDR2 from the germline V gene are MGHRA and YSYEKL. V lost 4 bases and J lost 8, with 14 bases in between. This CDR3 comprises 14 residues. CDR3 loop: CASSPGPGGEKLFF. CDR3 bases: TGCGCCAGCAGCCCGGGCCCGGGAGGGGAAAAACTGTTTTTT.

The V gene is TRBV24-1, the J gene TRBJ2-2, with TRBD1 matching over 7 bases. There are 17 residues in the CDR3. Trimming cost V 4 bases and J 4 bases; bases outside gene matches: 11. Germline values: CDR1 KGHDR, CDR2 SFDVKD. The CDR3: CATSDSLHRGGTGELFF. Here the CDR3 DNA reads TGTGCCACCAGTGACTCACTCCACAGGGGTGGCACCGGGGAGCTGTTTTTT.

The V gene is TRBV2, the J gene TRBJ2-3; 8 positions agree with TRBD2. CDR3 length equals 13 residues. With 6 bases clipped from V and 5 bases from J, the junction kept 4 bases outside the gene matches. In germline, CDR1 is SNHLY, CDR2 FYNNEI. The CDR3 region is CASREREGDTQYF. The CDR3 DNA is TGTGCCAGCAGGGAACGGGAGGGAGATACGCAGTATTTT.

The chain recombines TRBV5-1 with TRBJ2-5, with 8 bases lining up with TRBD2. Germline CDR1 is SGHRS and CDR2 is YFSETQ. The CDR3 is 17 residues long. Trimming removed 5 bases from V and 3 bases from J; junction bases left unmatched: 15. CDR3 coding DNA: TGCGCCAGCAGTCGCGGTAGCGGGAACTATCCAAAAGAGACCCAGTACTTC. This codes for CASSRGSGNYPKETQYF.

The J gene is TRBJ1-4, the V gene TRBV12-3 or TRBV12-4; 7 bases are a match to TRBD1. With 5 bases clipped from V and 6 bases from J, the junction kept 3 bases outside the gene matches. CDR3 length: 13 amino acids. The CDR3: CASSPQGYEKLFF. The CDR3, as DNA: TGTGCCAGCAGTCCACAGGGGTATGAAAAACTGTTTTTT.

The V gene is TRBV21-1, the J gene TRBJ1-2; TRBD1 reflects the table's D call only, with no check against the DNA. TRBV21-1 is given as a pseudogene. The CDR3 is 14 amino acids. As DNA, the CDR3 is TGTGCCAGCAGCAGGGCGGACAGTAACTATGGCTACACCTTC. Translating it yields CASSRADSNYGYTF.

This clone has only a few counts. The V gene is TRBV18, the J gene TRBJ1-5; 9 nucleotides agree with TRBD1. Looked up from germline, CDR1 is KGHSH and CDR2 is LQKENI. CDR3 length: 17 amino acids. V was clipped by 5 bases and J by 7 bases; unmatched bases: 15. The CDR3 loop reads CASSSTGGIIEVQPQHF. For the CDR3, the DNA is TGTGCCAGCTCATCCACAGGGGGCATTATCGAGGTCCAGCCCCAGCATTTT.

The rearrangement joins TRBV29-1 to TRBJ2-5; a possible D gene is TRBD1 (6 bases). The V and J ends lost 2 bases and 1 base respectively, with 14 bases between them. The germline V gene encodes CDR1 SQVTM and CDR2 ANQGSEA. This CDR3 has 15 residues. The CDR3 loop reads CSVEPTGHTQETQYF. The CDR3, as DNA: TGCAGCGTTGAACCCACGGGACACACCCAAGAGACCCAGTACTTC.

The chain joins TRBV7-9 to TRBJ2-3; TRBD1 might be the D (5 bases). Germline lookup yields CDR1 SEHNR and CDR2 FQNEAQ (reference sequence). V dropped 2 bases and J dropped 2 bases, with 8 bases sitting between them. The CDR3 totals 14 residues. CDR3 DNA: TGTGCCAGCAGCTTACAGGGAACCACAGATACGCAGTATTTT. Translating gives CASSLQGTTDTQYF. The whole variable domain, remainder taken from reference TRBV7-9 and TRBJ2-3, is DTGVSQNPRHKITKRGQNVTFRCDPISEHNRLYWYRQTLGQGPEFLTYFQNEAQLEKSRLLSDRFSAERPKGSFSTLEIQRTEQGDSAMYLCASSLQGTTDTQYFGPGTRLTVL.

The chain uses TRBV9 and TRBJ2-7; 9 bases line up with TRBD1. Germline CDR1 SGDLS, CDR2 YYNGEE. The CDR3 sequence is 14 residues long. V trimming: 4 bases; J trimming: 4 bases; junction bases outside the gene matches: 6. This chain's CDR3 is CASSLADRGYEQYF. CDR3 bases: TGTGCCAGCAGCCTTGCTGACAGGGGGTACGAGCAGTACTTC.

This clone was detected only a few times. This rearrangement joins TRBV7-2 to TRBJ2-2; 7 bases map to TRBD1. With V trimmed by 2 bases and J by 2 bases, 8 bases remained unmatched. CDR1 SGHTA and CDR2 FQGNSA come from the germline V gene. This CDR3 contains 17 residues. CDR3 protein: CASSLRYRDSNTGELFF. CDR3 DNA sequence: TGTGCCAGCAGCTTACGCTATCGGGACAGTAACACCGGGGAGCTGTTTTTT.

The chain combines TRBV4-3 with TRBJ1-1; D is unresolved. The V end lost 0 bases, the J end lost 7 bases, and 9 bases lay between the germline ends. The CDR3 length is 13 residues. Germline V gene data show CDR1 as LGHNA and CDR2 as YSLEER. The CDR3 sequence is CASSQDTGYEAFF. The CDR3 nucleotides read TGCGCCAGCAGCCAAGATACCGGGTATGAAGCTTTCTTT.

The chain joins TRBV4-3 to TRBJ2-3, with D hard to call. V was shortened by 8 bases and J by 4 bases, with 19 bases between the two germline ends. From germline, CDR1 is LGHNA and CDR2 YSLEER. This CDR3 comprises 15 residues. This CDR3 reads CASQLEIQVADTQYF. The CDR3 bases are TGCGCCAGCCAACTGGAAATCCAGGTCGCAGATACGCAGTATTTT.

A single count supports this clone. The chain couples TRBV27 to TRBJ2-1; D may be TRBD2 (5 bases). Germline loops: CDR1 MNHEY, CDR2 SMNVEV (reference sequence). The CDR3 has 13 residues. V lost 6 bases to trimming and J lost 5 bases, with 11 bases between them. The CDR3: CASSLGLNNEQFF. The CDR3 nucleotides read TGTGCCAGCAGCCTCGGACTGAACAATGAGCAGTTCTTC.

Here the CDR3 reads CASSPSRDRGPNQPQHF. In DNA, the CDR3 is TGTGCCAGCAGCCCCTCCCGCGATAGGGGGCCCAATCAGCCCCAGCATTTT. V usage is TRBV7-8 and J usage is TRBJ1-5; 7 bases align to TRBD1. V was pared by 5 bases and J by 3 bases, with 13 bases of the junction left unmatched. This CDR3 has 17 amino acids. The germline gives CDR1 SGHVS, CDR2 FQNEAQ.

This clone was counted a single time. Other nucleotide sequences in the sample specify the same CDR3. The chain joins TRBV12-3 or TRBV12-4 to TRBJ1-1; D remains unclear. The CDR3 loop spans 11 amino acids. V was cut by 3 bases and J by 8 bases, with 7 bases left in between. The CDR3 DNA is TGTGCCAGCAGTTTCGGCGGCGAAGCTTTCTTT. Amino acids: CASSFGGEAFF.

The V call is TRBV19, the J call TRBJ2-5; D perhaps matches TRBD1 (5 bases). The CDR3 totals 14 residues. V lost 3 bases and J lost 0, with 8 bases in between. CDR1 and CDR2 (germline): LNHDA, SQIVND (reference sequence). The CDR3 loop is CASSISRDQETQYF. CDR3 bases: TGTGCCAGTAGTATTTCCAGGGACCAAGAGACCCAGTACTTC.

This rearrangement joins TRBV27 to TRBJ2-1, with 9 bases matching TRBD2. Losses at the gene ends were 3 bases for V and 7 bases for J; bases not matched to a gene: 4. The CDR3 consists of 14 residues. Germline V gives CDR1 MNHEY, CDR2 SMNVEV (reference sequence). This CDR3 is CASSFGTSLNEQFF. CDR3 in DNA: TGTGCCAGCAGTTTCGGGACTAGCCTTAATGAGCAGTTCTTC.

This clone has just one count. This chain links TRBV7-9 with TRBJ2-3; 9 bases are shared with TRBD1. Germline V gene sequence: CDR1 SEHNR, CDR2 FQNEAQ (reference sequence). J was trimmed by 5 bases and V by 1 base; bases with no gene match: 1. The CDR3 contains 14 residues. The CDR3 here is CASSLDRGQDTQYF. CDR3 DNA: TGTGCCAGCAGCTTAGACAGGGGGCAAGATACGCAGTATTTT.

The V call is TRBV2, the J call TRBJ1-2; 12 bases agree with TRBD1. The V segment lost 6 bases and the J segment 8 bases; nucleotides outside the gene matches: 7. The CDR3 sequence is 14 residues long. Germline V lookup: CDR1 SNHLY, CDR2 FYNNEI. CDR3 region: CASRSGQGARGYTF. The CDR3 DNA reads as TGTGCCAGCAGATCGGGACAGGGGGCAAGGGGCTACACCTTC.

V is TRBV29-1 and J is TRBJ1-1, with 11 bases aligning to TRBD1. From germline, CDR1 is SQVTM and CDR2 ANQGSEA. The CDR3 covers 17 residues. With 3 bases clipped from V and 0 bases from J, the junction kept 9 bases outside the gene matches. The DNA for the CDR3 is TGCAGCGTTGAGGGACAGGGGGGGTTTTCGGTGAACACTGAAGCTTTCTTT. Amino acids: CSVEGQGGFSVNTEAFF. The complete variable domain, with remaining parts taken from reference TRBV29-1 and TRBJ1-1, reads SAVISQKPSRDICQRGTSLTIQCQVDSQVTMMFWYRQQPGQSLTLIATANQGSEATYESGFVIDKFPISRPNLTFSTLTVSNMSPEDSSIYLCSVEGQGGFSVNTEAFFGQGTRLTVV.

The rearrangement joins TRBV24-1 to TRBJ2-3; no definite D call. CDR1 is KGHDR and CDR2 is SFDVKD in the germline V gene. Trimming removed 2 bases at V and 3 bases at J, with 8 bases between. The CDR3 totals 14 residues. This CDR3 is CATSDSRSTDTQYF. The CDR3 DNA reads TGTGCCACCAGTGATTCTAGATCGACAGATACGCAGTATTTT.

The V and J genes are TRBV5-4 and TRBJ1-6, with 11 bases matching TRBD1. This CDR3 is built from 13 residues. V gave up 7 bases and J gave up 7 bases; unmatched junction bases: 1. The germline V gene has CDR1 SGHNT and CDR2 YYREEE (reference sequence). The CDR3: CASGTGGNSPLHF. The CDR3 DNA is TGTGCCAGCGGGACAGGGGGGAATTCACCCCTCCACTTT.

The chain is built from TRBV18 and TRBJ2-7, with D possibly matching TRBD2 (5 bases). Germline-derived CDR1 and CDR2 are KGHSH and LQKENI. Trimming cost V 6 bases and J 1 base, with 13 bases left between them. There are 14 residues in the CDR3. The CDR3 bases are TGTGCCAGCTCCCCCCTAGCCGCGTCCTACGAGCAGTACGTC. This encodes CASSPLAASYEQYV.

The rearrangement joins TRBV10-3 to TRBJ1-4; D unclear. V dropped 3 bases and J dropped 9 bases, with 17 bases sitting between them. Per the germline V gene, CDR1 is ENHRY and CDR2 is SYGVKD. The CDR3 runs 15 residues. The CDR3 DNA reads as TGTGCCATCAGTGATACCTCCCCGGCGGCTCAAAAACTGTTTTTT. This sequence encodes CAISDTSPAAQKLFF.

This clone appeared once. The chain couples TRBV16 to TRBJ1-6; weak D call: TRBD1 (6 bases). Germline CDR1 and CDR2: KGHSY and FQNENV. The V gene lost 4 bases and the J gene lost 9 bases, with 13 bases spanning the gap. CDR3 length equals 14 residues. This CDR3 reads CASSPRQDGSPLHF. For the CDR3, the DNA is TGTGCCAGCAGCCCAAGACAGGACGGTTCACCCCTCCACTTT.